The clone carrying this TCR beta chain has just one count. PCR used 60 Vbeta primers and 13 Jbeta primers. The protocol was immunoSEQ multiplex PCR, while the TCRdb copy is restricted to in-frame clones and leaves out a portion. There are about 160,000 clones in the sample; 82% occur only once, and roughly 1.6% lies in the top ten. This record belongs to a study of cytomegalovirus exposure and HLA in healthy donors. Study context: Within the Caucasian-associated ancestry cluster were roughly 82% of the roughly 380 genotyped donors.

The TCR comes from a girl aged 5 to 17 in good health and CMV-seropositive. Input material: PBMCs.

CDR3 loop: CASSDPRGGFDTGELFF. The CDR3 DNA is TGTGCCAGCAGCGACCCCAGGGGCGGGTTTGACACCGGGGAGCTGTTTTTT. The genes are TRBV9 and TRBJ2-2; the D gene is possibly TRBD1 (6 bases). This CDR3 is built from 17 residues. Trimming cost V 3 bases and J 3 bases, with 18 bases left between them. Looked up from germline, CDR1 is SGDLS and CDR2 is YYNGEE. Based on the CDR3 plus reference TRBV9 and TRBJ2-2, the full variable domain is DSGVTQTPKHLITATGQRVTLRCSPRSGDLSVYWYQQSLDQGLQFLIQYYNGEERAKGNILERFSAQQFPDLHSELNLSSLELGDSALYFCASSDPRGGFDTGELFFGEGSRLTVL.